Presented here are 10 T cell receptor beta chains from one specimen sequenced in a study of cytomegalovirus exposure and HLA in healthy donors. It was with 60 Vbeta and 13 Jbeta primers that the PCR ran. The repertoire was sequenced with immunoSEQ multiplex PCR; TCRdb's copy has only in-frame clones and lacks some. The sample shows around 130,000 clones, approximately 85% of them seen only once. Source material: PBMCs. All receptors come from a woman in her 30s in good health and CMV-seropositive.

A few counts support this clone. The chain employs TRBV5-1 and TRBJ1-5; D remains unclear. V was pared by 2 bases and J by 1 base, with 13 bases between. CDR3 length: 16 amino acids. Germline lookup yields CDR1 SGHRS and CDR2 YFSETQ. CDR3 sequence: CASSLRSGESNQPQHF. CDR3 coding DNA: TGCGCCAGCAGCTTACGATCCGGGGAAAGCAATCAGCCCCAGCATTTT.

The chain uses TRBV7-9 and TRBJ1-1, with D perhaps matching TRBD1 (5 bases). The V gene's germline CDR1 is SEHNR and CDR2 FQNEAQ (reference sequence). V lost 5 bases to trimming and J lost 4 bases, with 14 bases between them. This CDR3 is 14 amino acids long. For the CDR3, the DNA is TGTGCCAGCAGCAAAGTGGTGGGGGGCACTGAAGCTTTCTTT. Amino acids: CASSKVVGGTEAFF. Complete variable domain (other parts from reference TRBV7-9 and TRBJ1-1): DTGVSQNPRHKITKRGQNVTFRCDPISEHNRLYWYRQTLGQGPEFLTYFQNEAQLEKSRLLSDRFSAERPKGSFSTLEIQRTEQGDSAMYLCASSKVVGGTEAFFGQGTRLTVV.

V is TRBV7-9 and J is TRBJ1-2; 7 bases are shared with TRBD1. Trimming took 0 bases from V and 4 from J; bases not matched to a gene: 2. CDR3 size: 14 residues. The germline gives CDR1 SEHNR, CDR2 FQNEAQ (reference sequence). The CDR3 loop reads CASSLAGGSYGYTF. In nucleotides, the CDR3 is TGTGCCAGCAGCTTAGCAGGGGGCTCCTATGGCTACACCTTC.

This clone was seen a few times. This rearrangement joins TRBV28 to TRBJ2-6; possibly TRBD2 for D (5 bases). The CDR3 runs 17 residues. CDR1 and CDR2 (germline): MDHEN, SYDVKM. V was pared by 4 bases and J by 2 bases, with 15 bases between. CDR3 sequence: CASSSEGSAAGANVLTF. In DNA, the CDR3 is TGTGCCAGCAGTTCCGAGGGTAGCGCAGCTGGGGCCAACGTCCTGACTTTC.

The gene calls are TRBV5-1 and TRBJ2-7, with 8 bases that match TRBD1. Germline CDR1 and CDR2: SGHRS and YFSETQ. The CDR3 covers 15 residues. Trimming removed 0 bases from V and 6 bases from J; junction bases left unmatched: 8. In nucleotides, the CDR3 is TGCGCCAGCAGCTTGGGGACAGGGTACACCCCCGAGCAGTACTTC. It is translated as CASSLGTGYTPEQYF.

This clone was picked up one time. The chain is built from TRBV11-1 and TRBJ2-2, with D possibly TRBD1 on 6 matching bases. Per the germline V gene, CDR1 is SGHAT and CDR2 is FQDESV (reference sequence). This CDR3 region has 13 residues. Between the trimmed V and J ends, which lost 6 bases and 6 bases, there was a span of 11 bases. CDR3: CASSYRESGELFF. The CDR3 bases are TGTGCCAGCAGTTACAGGGAGTCCGGGGAGCTGTTTTTT.

The chain links TRBV30 to TRBJ2-7; TRBD1 aligns across 8 bases. The germline V gene encodes CDR1 GTSNPN and CDR2 SVGIG (reference sequence). The ends lost 5 bases at V and 6 bases at J; junction bases unmatched: 3. The CDR3 loop spans 11 amino acids. Here the CDR3 reads CAWGQGGEQYF. CDR3 bases: TGTGCCTGGGGACAGGGAGGCGAGCAGTACTTC.

The chain couples TRBV30 to TRBJ2-2; a possible D gene is TRBD2 (5 bases). The CDR3 runs to 13 residues. Trimming stripped 8 bases from V and 4 bases from J, with 14 bases between. CDR1 GTSNPN and CDR2 SVGIG come from the germline V gene (reference sequence). CDR3 protein: CAAGPGSTGELFF. The CDR3 DNA sequence: TGTGCCGCCGGCCCGGGGAGCACCGGGGAGCTGTTTTTT.

J is TRBJ2-7 and V is TRBV10-2; 7 bases line up with TRBD2. This CDR3 is 14 amino acids long. Germline assignment: CDR1 WSHSY and CDR2 SAAADI. Trimming cost V 8 bases and J 1 base; bases outside gene matches: 8. In DNA form, the CDR3 reads TGCGCCAGCCGAACGGGAGGCCAGTCCTACGAGCAGTACTTC. This codes for CASRTGGQSYEQYF.

The chain has TRBV23-1 and TRBJ2-3, with 9 positions matching TRBD1. TRBV23-1 is annotated as an ORF whose role is uncertain. The CDR3 contains 15 residues. J was trimmed by 2 bases and V by 5 bases; bases with no gene match: 5. In DNA form, the CDR3 reads TGCGCCAGCAGTATCGGGACAGGGAACACAGATACGCAGTATTTT. It codes for CASSIGTGNTDTQYF.